This T cell receptor beta chain derives from a study of blood T cell repertoires in COVID-19. Looking at the study overall: The analysed material was cDNA or gDNA that came from T cells, B-cell-depleted T cells, or PBMCs.

TCRdb keeps only in-frame clones here, not all; method: immunoSEQ multiplex PCR. The sample lists around 100,000 clones, about 88% occurring once. Germline V gene lookup returns CDR1 LNHDA and CDR2 SQIVND (reference sequence). V was clipped by 10 bases and J by 8 bases; unmatched bases: 19. The CDR3 is 17 residues long. The sequenced sample was peripheral blood. This chain links TRBV19 with TRBJ1-4; 10 bases fit TRBD1. This clonotype was obtained from a man younger than 45 in a cohort sampled during active COVID-19. The CDR3 nucleotides read TGTGCCACCCGAGGATTGACAGGGGGCGATTATAGCGAAAAACTGTTTTTT. Translated, it gives CATRGLTGGDYSEKLFF.